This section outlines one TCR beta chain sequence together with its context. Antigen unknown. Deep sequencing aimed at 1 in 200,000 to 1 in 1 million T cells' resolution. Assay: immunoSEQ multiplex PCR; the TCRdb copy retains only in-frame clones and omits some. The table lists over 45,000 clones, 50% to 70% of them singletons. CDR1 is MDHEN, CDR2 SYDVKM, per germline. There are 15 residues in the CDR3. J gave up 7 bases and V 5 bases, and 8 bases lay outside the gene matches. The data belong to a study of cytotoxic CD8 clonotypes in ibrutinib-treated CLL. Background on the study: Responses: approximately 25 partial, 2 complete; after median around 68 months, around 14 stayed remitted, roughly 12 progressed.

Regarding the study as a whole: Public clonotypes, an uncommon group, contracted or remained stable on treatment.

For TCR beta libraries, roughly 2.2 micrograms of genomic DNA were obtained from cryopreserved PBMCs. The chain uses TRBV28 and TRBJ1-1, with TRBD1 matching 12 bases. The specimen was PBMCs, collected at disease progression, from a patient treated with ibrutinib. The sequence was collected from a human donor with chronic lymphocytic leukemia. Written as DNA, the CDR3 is TGTGCCAGCAGTGTTCTGGGACAGGGGGCGGTTGAAGCTTTCTTT. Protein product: CASSVLGQGAVEAFF. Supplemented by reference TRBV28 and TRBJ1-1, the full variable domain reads DVKVTQSSRYLVKRTGEKVFLECVQDMDHENMFWYRQDPGLGLRLIYFSYDVKMKEKGDIPEGYSVSREKKERFSLILESASTNQTSMYLCASSVLGQGAVEAFFGQGTRLTVV.